This TCR beta chain was captured by sequencing in a study of CD8+CD57+ T cells in acquired aplastic anemia. Turning to the study itself: Sorting CD4+ and CD8+ cells gave DNA averaging 3.2 ug. Overall study results and limits: Overlap between patients and controls comprised about 28 CD8+ CDR3 sequences.

This clonotype has a count of ten or more. Antigen: not known. For CDR3 and TCR beta VDJ profiling, genomic DNA was the template used. TCRdb passed the reads through MiXCR, listing each CDR3 protein once. The sample lists 450,000 to 550,000 distinct CDR3 sequences, around 30% occurring once. CDR3 size: 16 residues. Losses at the gene ends were 7 bases for V and 4 bases for J; bases not matched to a gene: 11. Per germline, CDR1 SNHLY and CDR2 FYNNEI. Sequencing was done on patients that had shown CD8+CD57+ cell expansion by flow cytometry. Therapy had not been given to patients before blood sampling. This chain connects TRBV2 to TRBJ2-5; 11 nucleotides align to TRBD2. The sample comprised sorted CD4+, CD8+, or CD8+CD57+ T cells (not recorded which) from PBMCs. The sequence was collected from a human donor with aplastic anemia. CDR3 bases: TGTGCCAGCACTACTAGCGGGAGTAGGTGGACAGAGACCCAGTACTTC. Protein sequence: CASTTSGSRWTETQYF.